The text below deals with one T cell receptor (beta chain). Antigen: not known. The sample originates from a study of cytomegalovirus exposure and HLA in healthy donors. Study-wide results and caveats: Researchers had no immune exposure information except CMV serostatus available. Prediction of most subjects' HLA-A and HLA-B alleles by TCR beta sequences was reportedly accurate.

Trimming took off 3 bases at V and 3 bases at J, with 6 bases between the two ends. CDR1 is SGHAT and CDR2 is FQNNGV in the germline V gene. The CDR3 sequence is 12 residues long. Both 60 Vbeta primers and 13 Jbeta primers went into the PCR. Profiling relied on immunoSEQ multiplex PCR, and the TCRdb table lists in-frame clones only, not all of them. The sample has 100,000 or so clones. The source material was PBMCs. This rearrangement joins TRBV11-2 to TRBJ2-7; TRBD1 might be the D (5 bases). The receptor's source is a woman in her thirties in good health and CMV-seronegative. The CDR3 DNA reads TGTGCCAGCAGCTTGACAGTCTACGAGCAGTACTTC. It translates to CASSLTVYEQYF. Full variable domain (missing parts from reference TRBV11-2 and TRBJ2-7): EAGVAQSPRYKIIEKRQSVAFWCNPISGHATLYWYQQILGQGPKLLIQFQNNGVVDDSQLPKDRFSAERLKGVDSTLKIQPAKLEDSAVYLCASSLTVYEQYFGPGTRLTVT.